This T cell receptor beta chain was sequenced during a study of blood T cell repertoires in COVID-19. Study information: Samples taken during acute and convalescent COVID-19 were collected in the United States, Italy and Spain. Nucleic acid was either cDNA or gDNA, and it came from T cells, B-cell-depleted T cells, or PBMCs.

CDR3 size: 15 residues. V was clipped by 0 bases and J by 0 bases; unmatched bases: 2. The germline CDR1 and CDR2 sequences are SGHNT and YYREEE (reference sequence). This clone came up a few times. Authors' methods: The assay estimated nucleated cells by amplifying reference gene primers. Profiled with immunoSEQ multiplex PCR; TCRdb holds only in-frame clones, not every one. V and J calls and clone size are as listed in that table; D and trimming were resolved from the DNA. The sample holds some 260,000 clones, around nine tenths seen once. This TCR derives from a man older than 75 with acute or convalescent COVID-19. The chain links TRBV5-4 to TRBJ2-7; 8 nucleotides match TRBD2. Specimen: peripheral blood. The CDR3 protein is CASSLGGGFSYEQYF. As DNA, the CDR3 is TGTGCCAGCAGCTTGGGCGGGGGGTTCTCCTACGAGCAGTACTTC.